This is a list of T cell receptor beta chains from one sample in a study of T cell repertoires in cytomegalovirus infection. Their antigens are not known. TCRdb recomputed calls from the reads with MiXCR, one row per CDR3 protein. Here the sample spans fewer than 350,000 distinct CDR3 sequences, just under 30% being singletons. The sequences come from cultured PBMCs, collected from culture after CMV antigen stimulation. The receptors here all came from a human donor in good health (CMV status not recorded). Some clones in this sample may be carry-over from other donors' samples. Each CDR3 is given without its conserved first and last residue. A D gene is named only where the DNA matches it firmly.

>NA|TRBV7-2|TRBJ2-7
ASSLAGSRFSYEQY
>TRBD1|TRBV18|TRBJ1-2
ASSPLLPGQGSHGYT
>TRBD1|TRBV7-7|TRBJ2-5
ASSATGIQETQY
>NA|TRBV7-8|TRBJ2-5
ASSLAQVADLLYQETQY
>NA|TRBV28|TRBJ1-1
ASSLVGTSLLNTEAF
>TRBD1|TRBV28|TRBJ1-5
ASCVGQAQPQH
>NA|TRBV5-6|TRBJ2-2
ASSPEGGLINTGELF
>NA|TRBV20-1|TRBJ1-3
SASKGGSGNTIY
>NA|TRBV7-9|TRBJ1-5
ASSFVGDGQPQH
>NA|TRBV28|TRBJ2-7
ASLGPYEQY
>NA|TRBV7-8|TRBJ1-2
ASSSSHQSGYT
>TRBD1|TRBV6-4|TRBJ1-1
ASSDPSGQGNTEAF
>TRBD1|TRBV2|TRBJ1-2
ASGTGSGYT
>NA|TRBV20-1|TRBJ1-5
SARSQGDQPQH
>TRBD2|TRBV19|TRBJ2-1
ASSTSRLAGGSYNEQF